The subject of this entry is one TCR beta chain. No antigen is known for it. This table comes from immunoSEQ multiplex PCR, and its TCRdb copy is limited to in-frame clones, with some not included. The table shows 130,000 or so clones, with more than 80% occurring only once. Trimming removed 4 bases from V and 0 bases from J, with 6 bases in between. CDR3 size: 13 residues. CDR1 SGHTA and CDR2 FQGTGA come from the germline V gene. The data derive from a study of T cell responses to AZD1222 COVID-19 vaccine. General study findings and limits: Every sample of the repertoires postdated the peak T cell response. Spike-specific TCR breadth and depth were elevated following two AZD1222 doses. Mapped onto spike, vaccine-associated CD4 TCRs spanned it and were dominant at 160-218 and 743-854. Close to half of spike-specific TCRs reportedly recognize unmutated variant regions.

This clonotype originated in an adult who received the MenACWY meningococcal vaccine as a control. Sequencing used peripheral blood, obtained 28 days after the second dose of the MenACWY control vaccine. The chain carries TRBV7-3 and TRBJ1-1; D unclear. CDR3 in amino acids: CASSSTMNTEAFF. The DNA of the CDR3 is TGTGCCAGCAGCTCTACGATGAACACTGAAGCTTTCTTT.